This TCR beta chain was recovered during a study of beta chain features in type 1 diabetes. As concerns this clone: The antigen remains unidentified.

Findings and caveats of the study: Sequencing of cDNA might inflate the share of cells that strongly express TCR.

It was via CD45RO/CCR7/CD25/CD127/CD95/CD27 that CD4+ naive, central memory, regulatory and stem cell-like memory cells were sorted. Germline loops: CDR1 SGHTA, CDR2 FQGTGA. V shed 4 bases and J 12 bases; nucleotides not matched to a gene: 11. The CDR3 has 13 residues. Investigators reverse transcribed all isolated RNA, so they sequenced expressed TCRB transcripts. Sequencing used immunoSEQ multiplex PCR; TCRdb keeps in-frame clones, though not all of them. The table lists fewer than 550,000 clones, roughly an eighth of them singletons. The sample was naive CD4+ T cells from blood. This chain uses TRBV7-3 with TRBJ1-1; 7 nucleotides align to TRBD1. This receptor was taken from a woman under 30 in good health. The CDR3 here is CASSSKRTGATFF. DNA for the CDR3: TGTGCCAGCAGCTCAAAACGGACAGGAGCGACTTTCTTT.